Sequencing of this T cell receptor beta chain was carried out in a study of Ad26.COV2.S vaccination and SARS-CoV-2 variants. Turning to the study itself: Participants got Ad26.COV2.S intramuscularly, once or twice 56 days apart.

The study, taken as a whole, reports: Placebo recipients trailed vaccine recipients in spike-specific TCR breadth.

A word on this clone: Its antigen is unidentified.

Treatment specified: 15 to 20 received Ad26.COV2.S at low or high dose, single or two shots; 5 received placebo; per-sample allocation not given. Specimen acquisition occurred on day 63 following the initial vaccine or placebo injection. Measured with immunoSEQ multiplex PCR; TCRdb has only the in-frame clones, and not every one. The data contain 300,000 to 400,000 clones, around 83% of them singletons. CDR1 and CDR2 from the germline V gene are KGHSH and LQKENI. V was trimmed by 8 bases and J by 0 bases, leaving 22 bases between them. This CDR3 spans 17 amino acids. The sample here was peripheral blood, taken in a trial of Ad26.COV2.S vaccine versus placebo. V and J are TRBV18 and TRBJ1-1; D unclear. The receptor comes from a person between 18 and 65 years old who received the Ad26.COV2.S COVID-19 vaccine or a placebo. CDR3 protein: CASPAADLNPVNTEAFF. The CDR3 DNA reads as TGTGCCAGCCCGGCAGCCGATCTAAACCCTGTGAACACTGAAGCTTTCTTT. Drawing the rest from reference TRBV18 and TRBJ1-1, the complete variable domain is NAGVMQNPRHLVRRRGQEARLRCSPMKGHSHVYWYRQLPEEGLKFMVYLQKENIIDESGMPKERFSAEFPKEGPSILRIQQVVRGDSAAYFCASPAADLNPVNTEAFFGQGTRLTVV.